The table lists the clone carrying this T cell receptor (beta chain) with a few counts. A read error may produce the germline difference seen at one junction end. This sample was taken from a study of regulatory T cells in long-lasting Graves disease. Study in general: Patients met the persistent Graves' disease definition after over 5 years of antithyroid drugs with positive TSH receptor antibodies.

The CDR3 has 13 amino acids. Germline values: CDR1 SGHRS, CDR2 YFSETQ. Through Arm-PCR of CDR3 regions and iRepertoire HTBI primers, TCR beta libraries were built. TCRdb itself ran the multiplex PCR reads through MiXCR, one entry per CDR3 protein. The data hold about 460,000 distinct CDR3 sequences, with under 25% observed a single time. Time point in this sample: persistent/refractory GD, antithyroid drugs over 5 years with positive TRAb. TCR sequences were obtained from RNA taken from PBMCs. Graves' disease diagnosis relied on American Thyroid Association guidelines. The V call is TRBV5-1, the J call TRBJ2-7; 7 bases are a match to TRBD1. The receptor's source is a female donor with Graves disease. The sequencing here drew on peripheral blood mononuclear cells (PBMCs), taken when the disease was refractory, from a patient treated with antithyroid drugs. CDR3 coding DNA: TGTGCCAGCAGCTTGAGTGACAGGGACGAGCAGTACTTC. It codes for CASSLSDRDEQYF.